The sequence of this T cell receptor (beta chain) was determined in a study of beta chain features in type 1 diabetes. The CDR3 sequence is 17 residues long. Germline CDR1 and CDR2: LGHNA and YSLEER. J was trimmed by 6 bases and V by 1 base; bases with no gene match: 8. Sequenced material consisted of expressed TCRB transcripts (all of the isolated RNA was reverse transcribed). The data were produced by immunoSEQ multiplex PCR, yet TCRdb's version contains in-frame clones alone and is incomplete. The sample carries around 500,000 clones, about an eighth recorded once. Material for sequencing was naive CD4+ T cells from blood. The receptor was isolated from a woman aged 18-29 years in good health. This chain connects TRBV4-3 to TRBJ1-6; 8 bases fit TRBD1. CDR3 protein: CASSQGPSDRGNSPLHF. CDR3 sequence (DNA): TGCGCCAGCAGCCAAGGTCCCTCCGACAGGGGTAATTCACCCCTCCACTTT.